These 19 T cell receptor beta chains originate from one sample sequenced in a study of T-cell reconstitution after alpha-beta-depleted transplantation in children. Using unique molecular identifiers, the investigators prepared the TCRbeta library. TCRdb passed the PCR reads through MiXCR, listing each CDR3 protein once. The sample contains 700,000 to 850,000 distinct CDR3 sequences, roughly 15% of which appear only once. The sample in question was PBMCs, mostly from graft donor cells, obtained 360 days after TCRalphabeta/CD19-depleted stem cell transplant. Source of these receptors: a male patient between 5 and 17 years old who had a stem cell transplant for acute lymphoblastic leukemia, so the T cells may come from the graft donor.

This clonotype was observed at least ten times. The CDR3 loop is CASRPTGSYEQYF. The CDR3 DNA is TGCGCCAGCAGACCTACAGGGTCCTACGAGCAGTACTTC. The chain employs TRBV4-1 and TRBJ2-7, with D maybe TRBD1 (6 bases). Germline V gene lookup returns CDR1 MGHRA and CDR2 YSYEKL. The CDR3 length is 13 residues. Trimming took off 6 bases at V and 1 base at J, with 10 bases between the two ends.

This clonotype was detected many times. The genes are TRBV5-1 and TRBJ1-1; D not certain. Germline CDR1 is SGHRS and CDR2 is YFSETQ. V was pared by 4 bases and J by 1 base, with 11 bases between. The CDR3 is made up of 14 amino acids. CDR3 protein: CASSPRVGNTEAFF. The CDR3 region has the DNA TGCGCCAGCAGCCCCCGTGTGGGGAACACTGAAGCTTTCTTT.

This clonotype showed up many times. The rearrangement links TRBV27 to TRBJ2-7; D may be TRBD2 (6 bases). Germline values: CDR1 MNHEY, CDR2 SMNVEV (reference sequence). CDR3 length: 13 amino acids. Trimming left V 5 bases short and J 4 bases short, with 12 bases between. The CDR3 here is CASSVLGTYEQYF. The CDR3 DNA reads as TGTGCCAGCAGTGTCCTAGGGACTTACGAGCAGTACTTC.

The chain has TRBV5-4 and TRBJ2-1; D remains unclear. Trimming took off 2 bases at V and 8 bases at J, with 8 bases between the two ends. The CDR3 has 12 residues. Per germline, CDR1 SGHNT and CDR2 YYREEE (reference sequence). CDR3 coding DNA: TGTGCCAGCAGCTTCATTTTGGATGAGCAGTTCTTC. Translated, it gives CASSFILDEQFF.

This clonotype was seen ten or more times. V gene TRBV20-1 combines with J gene TRBJ1-1; D ambiguous. This CDR3 region has 12 residues. From germline, CDR1 is DFQATT and CDR2 SNEGSKA (reference sequence). Trimming shortened V by 3 bases and J by 1 base, and 6 bases separated the two germline ends. The CDR3 DNA reads as TGCAGTGCTAGGGACCCGAACACTGAAGCTTTCTTT. Its protein is CSARDPNTEAFF.

This clonotype was observed a handful of times. CDR3 sequence reads: CASSPWMNQRSSYEQYF. The DNA for the CDR3 is TGTGCCAGCAGTCCATGGATGAACCAAAGGAGCTCCTACGAGCAGTACTTC. The genes are TRBV27 and TRBJ2-7; D is undetermined. The CDR3 consists of 17 residues. V was clipped by 5 bases and J by 0 bases, with 20 bases between them. The germline V gene has CDR1 MNHEY and CDR2 SMNVEV (reference sequence).

The rearrangement uses TRBV7-3 and TRBJ1-1; D gene unclear. V lost 2 bases to trimming and J lost 0 bases, with 19 bases between them. This CDR3 region has 18 residues. Germline V gives CDR1 SGHTA, CDR2 FQGTGA. In nucleotides, the CDR3 is TGTGCCAGCAGCTTAGGCCCCCAGCAGACCCCCTTGAACACTGAAGCTTTCTTT. Translation gives CASSLGPQQTPLNTEAFF.

The V call is TRBV5-1, the J call TRBJ2-5; a weak D match, TRBD1 (5 bases). The CDR3 contains 14 residues. The germline gives CDR1 SGHRS, CDR2 YFSETQ. The V end lost 0 bases, the J end lost 2 bases, and 8 bases lay between the germline ends. CDR3 residues: CASSLAHRQETQYF. Written as DNA, the CDR3 is TGCGCCAGCAGCTTGGCACACAGGCAAGAGACCCAGTACTTC.

CDR3 bases: TGTGCCAGCAGGGCAGGGGTGGACTACGAGCAGTACTTC. It specifies CASRAGVDYEQYF. This chain joins TRBV27 and TRBJ2-7; tentative D call: TRBD1 (6 bases). The germline gives CDR1 MNHEY, CDR2 SMNVEV (reference sequence). The CDR3 runs to 13 residues. V was clipped by 6 bases and J by 3 bases, with 12 bases between them.

This clonotype has just a few counts. The genes are TRBV12-3 or TRBV12-4 and TRBJ2-5, with D unresolved. The CDR3 runs to 15 residues. Trimming pared 0 bases from V and 0 bases from J, leaving 8 bases between. The CDR3 is CASSLAIDHQETQYF. The DNA of the CDR3 is TGTGCCAGCAGTTTAGCCATCGACCACCAAGAGACCCAGTACTTC.

This clonotype was seen ten or more times. The chain joins TRBV7-3 to TRBJ2-3, with D unclear. The CDR3 has 14 residues. Germline loops: CDR1 SGHTA, CDR2 FQGTGA. The ends were cut back, 4 bases at V and 3 bases at J, with 11 bases in the middle. The CDR3 is CASSSLLLTDTQYF. In DNA form, the CDR3 reads TGTGCCAGCAGCTCCCTGCTACTTACAGATACGCAGTATTTT.

This clonotype was seen repeatedly, ten times or more. The V call is TRBV5-1, the J call TRBJ2-7, with unresolved D. V was cut by 0 bases and J by 3 bases, with 7 bases left in between. The CDR3 runs 13 residues. Looked up from germline, CDR1 is SGHRS and CDR2 is YFSETQ. The CDR3 DNA is TGCGCCAGCAGCTTGGTCACCCGCTACGAGCAGTACTTC. Protein sequence: CASSLVTRYEQYF. The full variable domain, its missing parts supplied by reference TRBV5-1 and TRBJ2-7, is KAGVTQTPRYLIKTRGQQVTLSCSPISGHRSVSWYQQTPGQGLQFLFEYFSETQRNKGNFPGRFSGRQFSNSRSEMNVSTLELGDSALYLCASSLVTRYEQYFGPGTRLTVT.

The V gene is TRBV7-9, the J gene TRBJ2-5, with D perhaps matching TRBD2 (5 bases). The germline V and J ends were trimmed by 5 bases and 5 bases, with 15 bases remaining between them. CDR3 length equals 14 residues. Germline V CDR1 and CDR2: SEHNR, FQNEAQ (reference sequence). The CDR3 spells CASSPPPSGETQYF. The CDR3 DNA follows: TGTGCCAGCAGCCCCCCGCCTTCGGGGGAGACCCAGTACTTC.

This clonotype was counted a few times. This sequence joins TRBV27 and TRBJ2-7; D ambiguous. The ends were cut back, 7 bases at V and 2 bases at J, with 12 bases in the middle. This CDR3 spans 13 amino acids. Germline CDR1 and CDR2: MNHEY and SMNVEV (reference sequence). The CDR3: CASMSNTTYEQYF. The CDR3 DNA reads as TGTGCCAGCATGTCGAATACCACCTACGAGCAGTACTTC.

V usage is TRBV18 and J usage is TRBJ2-2; D remains ambiguous. Looked up from germline, CDR1 is KGHSH and CDR2 is LQKENI. Trimming shortened V by 0 bases and J by 0 bases, and 8 bases separated the two germline ends. The CDR3 spans 16 residues. The CDR3 DNA sequence: TGTGCCAGCTCACCACCTCCGAGTGCGAACACCGGGGAGCTGTTTTTT. It codes for CASSPPPSANTGELFF.

This chain connects TRBV5-1 to TRBJ2-1; D is undetermined. The CDR3 sequence is 11 residues long. Germline-derived CDR1 and CDR2 are SGHRS and YFSETQ. Trimming removed 0 bases at V and 12 bases at J, with 7 bases between. DNA for the CDR3: TGCGCCAGCAGCTTGGACGTAAGGCAGTTCTTC. Protein sequence: CASSLDVRQFF.

The sample holds a few counts of this clonotype. The rearrangement joins TRBV9 to TRBJ2-1; 14 positions agree with TRBD2. V was clipped by 0 bases and J by 7 bases; unmatched bases: 3. The length of the CDR3 is 16 residues. In germline, CDR1 is SGDLS, CDR2 YYNGEE. Here the CDR3 reads CASSVAGLAGVNEQFF. The CDR3 bases are TGTGCCAGCAGCGTAGCGGGACTAGCGGGAGTAAATGAGCAGTTCTTC. Complete variable domain (other parts from reference TRBV9 and TRBJ2-1): DSGVTQTPKHLITATGQRVTLRCSPRSGDLSVYWYQQSLDQGLQFLIQYYNGEERAKGNILERFSAQQFPDLHSELNLSSLELGDSALYFCASSVAGLAGVNEQFFGPGTRLTVL.

This clonotype was seen more than once but under ten times. V gene TRBV7-2 combines with J gene TRBJ1-1; possible D gene TRBD1, 5 bases. The CDR3 has 14 amino acids. V was shortened by 6 bases and J by 6 bases, with 17 bases between the two germline ends. Germline V gives CDR1 SGHTA, CDR2 FQGNSA. CDR3 sequence: CASSLDSGPAEAFF. CDR3 sequence (DNA): TGTGCCAGCAGTTTGGATTCGGGACCCGCTGAAGCTTTCTTT.

In its sample, this clonotype was seen a few times. The chain carries TRBV9 and TRBJ2-7, with 7 bases aligning to TRBD1. CDR3 length equals 15 residues. CDR1 SGDLS and CDR2 YYNGEE come from the germline V gene. Trimming removed 2 bases from V and 0 bases from J; junction bases left unmatched: 5. CDR3: CASSVGTVSSYEQYF. CDR3 nucleotide sequence: TGTGCCAGCAGCGTCGGGACAGTTTCCTCCTACGAGCAGTACTTC.